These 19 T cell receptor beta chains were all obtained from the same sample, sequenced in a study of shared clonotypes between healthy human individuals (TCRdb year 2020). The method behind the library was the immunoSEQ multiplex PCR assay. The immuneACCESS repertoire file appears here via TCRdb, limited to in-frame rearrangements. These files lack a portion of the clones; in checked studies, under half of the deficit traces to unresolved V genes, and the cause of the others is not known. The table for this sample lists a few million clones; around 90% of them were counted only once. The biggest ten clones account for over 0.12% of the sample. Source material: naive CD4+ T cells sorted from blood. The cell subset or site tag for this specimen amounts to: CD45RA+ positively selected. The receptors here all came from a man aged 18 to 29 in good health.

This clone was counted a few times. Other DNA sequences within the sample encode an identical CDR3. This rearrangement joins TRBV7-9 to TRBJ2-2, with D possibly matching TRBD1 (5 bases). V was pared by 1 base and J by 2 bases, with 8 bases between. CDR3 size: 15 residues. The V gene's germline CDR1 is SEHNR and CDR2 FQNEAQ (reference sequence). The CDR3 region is CASSLGQGNTGELFF. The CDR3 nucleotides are TGTGCCAGCAGCTTAGGGCAGGGTAACACCGGGGAGCTGTTTTTT.

The CDR3 spells CATSSPFRREYNEQFF. In DNA form, the CDR3 reads TGTGCCACCAGCAGTCCCTTTAGGCGGGAGTACAATGAGCAGTTCTTC. This chain connects TRBV15 to TRBJ2-1; TRBD2 agrees at 7 bases. After removal of 3 bases from V and 4 bases from J, the junction contained 9 bases not matched to a gene. The CDR3 spans 16 residues. Germline V gene sequence: CDR1 LNHNV, CDR2 YYDKDF (reference sequence).

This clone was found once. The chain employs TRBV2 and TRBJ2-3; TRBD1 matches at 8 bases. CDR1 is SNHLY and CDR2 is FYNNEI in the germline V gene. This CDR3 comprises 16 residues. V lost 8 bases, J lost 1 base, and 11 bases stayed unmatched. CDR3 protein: CASFLPGQGGTDTQYF. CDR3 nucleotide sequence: TGTGCCAGCTTCCTCCCTGGACAGGGCGGCACAGATACGCAGTATTTT.

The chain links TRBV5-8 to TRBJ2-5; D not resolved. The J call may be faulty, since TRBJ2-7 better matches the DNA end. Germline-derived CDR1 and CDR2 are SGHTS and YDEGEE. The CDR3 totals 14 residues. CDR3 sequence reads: CASSLVRSSYEQYF. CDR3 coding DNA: TGTGCCAGCAGCTTGGTTCGCTCCTCCTACGAGCAGTACTTC.

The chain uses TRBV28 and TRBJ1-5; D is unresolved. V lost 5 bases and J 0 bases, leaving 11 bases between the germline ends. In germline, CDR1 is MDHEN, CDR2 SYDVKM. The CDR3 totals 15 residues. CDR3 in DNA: TGTGCCAGCAGTCAGCTCCGTGATAGCAATCAGCCCCAGCATTTT. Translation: CASSQLRDSNQPQHF.

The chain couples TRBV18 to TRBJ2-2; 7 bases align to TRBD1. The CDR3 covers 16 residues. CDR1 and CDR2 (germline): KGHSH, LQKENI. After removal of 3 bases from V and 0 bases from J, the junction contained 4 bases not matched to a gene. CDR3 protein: CASSPNRGSNTGELFF. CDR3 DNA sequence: TGTGCCAGCTCACCCAACAGGGGATCGAACACCGGGGAGCTGTTTTTT.

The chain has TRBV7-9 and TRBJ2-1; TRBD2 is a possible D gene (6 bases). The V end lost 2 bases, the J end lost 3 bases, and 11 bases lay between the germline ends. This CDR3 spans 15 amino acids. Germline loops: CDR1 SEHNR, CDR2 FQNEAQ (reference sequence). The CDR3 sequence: CASSLSGVLYNEQFF. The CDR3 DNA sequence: TGTGCCAGCAGCTTATCGGGGGTCCTCTACAATGAGCAGTTCTTC. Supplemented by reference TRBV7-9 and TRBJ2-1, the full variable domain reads DTGVSQNPRHKITKRGQNVTFRCDPISEHNRLYWYRQTLGQGPEFLTYFQNEAQLEKSRLLSDRFSAERPKGSFSTLEIQRTEQGDSAMYLCASSLSGVLYNEQFFGPGTRLTVL.

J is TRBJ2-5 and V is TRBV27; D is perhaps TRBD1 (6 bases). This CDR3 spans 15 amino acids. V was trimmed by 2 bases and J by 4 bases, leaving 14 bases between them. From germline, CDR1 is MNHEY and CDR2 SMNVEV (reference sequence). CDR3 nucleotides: TGTGCCAGCAGTTTAAATACAGGGTTGTTAGAGACCCAGTACTTC. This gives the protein CASSLNTGLLETQYF.

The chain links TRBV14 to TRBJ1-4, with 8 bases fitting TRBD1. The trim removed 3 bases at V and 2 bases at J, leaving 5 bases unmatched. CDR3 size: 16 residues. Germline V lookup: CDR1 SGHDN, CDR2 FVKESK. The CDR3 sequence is CASSQSTGATNEKLFF. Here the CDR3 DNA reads TGTGCCAGCAGCCAGTCGACAGGGGCGACTAATGAAAAACTGTTTTTT.

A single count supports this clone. The CDR3: CACRDRDYGYTF. The CDR3 DNA reads as TGTGCTTGTAGGGACAGGGACTATGGCTACACCTTC. V usage is TRBV28 and J usage is TRBJ1-2; 9 nucleotides agree with TRBD1. Germline CDR1 MDHEN, CDR2 SYDVKM. The CDR3 is 12 residues long.

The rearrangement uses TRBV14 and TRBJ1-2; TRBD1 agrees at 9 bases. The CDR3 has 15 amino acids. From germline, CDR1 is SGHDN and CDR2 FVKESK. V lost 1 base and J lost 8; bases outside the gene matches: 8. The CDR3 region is CASSQAGQGSRGYTF. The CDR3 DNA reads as TGTGCCAGCAGCCAAGCGGGACAGGGTTCTCGCGGCTACACCTTC.

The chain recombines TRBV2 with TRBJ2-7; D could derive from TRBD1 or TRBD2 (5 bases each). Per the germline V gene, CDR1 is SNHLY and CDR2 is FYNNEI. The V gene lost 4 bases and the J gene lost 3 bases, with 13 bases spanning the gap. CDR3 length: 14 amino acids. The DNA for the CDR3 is TGTGCCAGCAGTGGCGGGTGGGGCTTCTACGAGCAGTACTTC. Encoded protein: CASSGGWGFYEQYF.

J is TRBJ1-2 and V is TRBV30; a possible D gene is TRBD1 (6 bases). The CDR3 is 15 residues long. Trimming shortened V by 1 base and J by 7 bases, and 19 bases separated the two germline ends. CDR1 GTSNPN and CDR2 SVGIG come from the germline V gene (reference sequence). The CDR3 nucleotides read TGTGCCTGGAGTGCCCGGGGTGCAGGCAGGGGTGGCTACACCTTC. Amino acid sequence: CAWSARGAGRGGYTF.

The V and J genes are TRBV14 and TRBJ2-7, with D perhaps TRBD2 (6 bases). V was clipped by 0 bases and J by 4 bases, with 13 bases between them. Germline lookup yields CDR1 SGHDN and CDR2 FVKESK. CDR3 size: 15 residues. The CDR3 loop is CASSQESRDWYEQYF. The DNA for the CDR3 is TGTGCCAGCAGCCAAGAAAGCAGGGACTGGTACGAGCAGTACTTC.

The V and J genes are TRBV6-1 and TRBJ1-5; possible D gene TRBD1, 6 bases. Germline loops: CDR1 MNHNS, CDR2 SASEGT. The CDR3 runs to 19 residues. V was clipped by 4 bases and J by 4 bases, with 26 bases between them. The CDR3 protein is CASSGTLMSGTIGNQPQHF. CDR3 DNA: TGTGCCAGCAGTGGGACCTTGATGTCTGGGACAATCGGAAATCAGCCCCAGCATTTT.

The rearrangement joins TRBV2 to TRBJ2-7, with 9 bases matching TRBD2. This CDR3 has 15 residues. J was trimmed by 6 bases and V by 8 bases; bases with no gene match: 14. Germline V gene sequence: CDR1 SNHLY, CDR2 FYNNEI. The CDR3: CASVNTGLAGSEQYF. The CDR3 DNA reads TGTGCCAGCGTCAATACAGGGCTAGCGGGATCCGAGCAGTACTTC.

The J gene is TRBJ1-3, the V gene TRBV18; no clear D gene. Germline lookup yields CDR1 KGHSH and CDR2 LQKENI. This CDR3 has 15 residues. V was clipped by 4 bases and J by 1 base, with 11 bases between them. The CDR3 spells CASSLDLPSGNTIYF. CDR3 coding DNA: TGTGCCAGCTCACTGGACCTTCCGTCTGGAAACACCATATATTTT.

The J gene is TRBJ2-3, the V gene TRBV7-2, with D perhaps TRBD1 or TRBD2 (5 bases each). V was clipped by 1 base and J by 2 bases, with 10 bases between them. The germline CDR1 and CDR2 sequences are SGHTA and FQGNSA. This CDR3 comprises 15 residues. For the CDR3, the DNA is TGTGCCAGCAGCTTAGGAGGGGAGCTCACAGATACGCAGTATTTT. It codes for CASSLGGELTDTQYF.

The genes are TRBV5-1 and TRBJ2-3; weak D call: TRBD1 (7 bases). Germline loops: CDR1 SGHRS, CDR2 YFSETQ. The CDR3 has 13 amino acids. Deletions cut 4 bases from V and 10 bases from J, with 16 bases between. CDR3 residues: CASSQAGGFAQYF. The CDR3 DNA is TGCGCCAGCAGCCAGGCAGGGGGGTTCGCGCAGTATTTT. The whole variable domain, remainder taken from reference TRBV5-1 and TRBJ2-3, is KAGVTQTPRYLIKTRGQQVTLSCSPISGHRSVSWYQQTPGQGLQFLFEYFSETQRNKGNFPGRFSGRQFSNSRSEMNVSTLELGDSALYLCASSQAGGFAQYFGPGTRLTVL.